What follows are 18 T cell receptor beta chains derived from one specimen sequenced in a study of shared clonotypes between healthy human individuals. Some clones are missing from TCRdb's copy, which holds only in-frame ones; the method was immunoSEQ multiplex PCR. This table holds about 470,000 clones, roughly three quarters found once. Sequences were obtained from PBMCs. The origin of the receptors is a woman aged 40 to 55 in good health. Some clones in this sample may be carry-over from other donors' samples.

The CDR3 region has the DNA TGTGCCAGCACCATGGACAGGGTTCTTGGCTACACCTTC. This codes for CASTMDRVLGYTF. The rearrangement uses TRBV28 and TRBJ1-2; 8 positions match TRBD1. Losses at the gene ends were 7 bases for V and 7 bases for J; bases not matched to a gene: 8. The CDR3 is 13 amino acids. CDR1 and CDR2 from the germline V gene are MDHEN and SYDVKM.

The J gene is TRBJ2-7, the V gene TRBV18; TRBD2 agrees at 10 bases. CDR1 KGHSH and CDR2 LQKENI come from the germline V gene. The CDR3 is made up of 14 amino acids. The V segment lost 6 bases and the J segment 6 bases; nucleotides outside the gene matches: 8. CDR3 nucleotide sequence: TGTGCCAGCTCGCCCAGCGGGAGGGCCGGCGAGCAGTACTTC. It encodes CASSPSGRAGEQYF.

The chain couples TRBV28 to TRBJ2-3; TRBD1 might be the D (6 bases). Germline loops: CDR1 MDHEN, CDR2 SYDVKM. The CDR3 covers 15 residues. The V end was cut by 5 bases, the J end by 0 bases, with 12 bases between. In DNA form, the CDR3 reads TGTGCCAGCAGTCCCTGGACAGCTAGCACAGATACGCAGTATTTT. Its protein product is CASSPWTASTDTQYF.

J is TRBJ2-7 and V is TRBV7-2; 9 positions agree with TRBD2. In germline, CDR1 is SGHTA, CDR2 FQGNSA. With 0 bases clipped from V and 2 bases from J, the junction kept 5 bases outside the gene matches. This CDR3 has 16 amino acids. The CDR3, as DNA: TGTGCCAGCAGCTTAGCGGGCGGGAGGGCTACCTACGAGCAGTACTTC. Encoded protein: CASSLAGGRATYEQYF.

This rearrangement joins TRBV30 to TRBJ2-5; no clear D gene. Per the germline V gene, CDR1 is GTSNPN and CDR2 is SVGIG (reference sequence). The germline V and J ends were trimmed by 0 bases and 11 bases, with 10 bases remaining between them. The CDR3 length is 11 residues. CDR3 loop: CAWSVRFAQYF. The CDR3 DNA sequence: TGTGCCTGGAGTGTACGTTTCGCGCAGTACTTC.

V usage is TRBV5-1 and J usage is TRBJ1-1, with D perhaps matching TRBD1 (6 bases). CDR1 is SGHRS and CDR2 is YFSETQ in the germline V gene. V lost 5 bases to trimming and J lost 0 bases, with 8 bases between them. The CDR3 is made up of 13 amino acids. The CDR3 DNA follows: TGCGCCAGCAGTTCAGGGGTGAACACTGAAGCTTTCTTT. Its protein product is CASSSGVNTEAFF.

The chain uses TRBV12-1 and TRBJ2-5; the table calls TRBD2, which could not be checked here. TRBV12-1 is a pseudogene segment. This CDR3 is 14 amino acids long. Here the CDR3 reads CASSLAGAVETQYF. In nucleotides, the CDR3 is TGTGCCAGCAGCCTAGCGGGAGCGGTAGAGACCCAGTACTTC.

The J gene is TRBJ2-5, the V gene TRBV4-3, with 9 positions matching TRBD2. The J call is doubtful: the DNA matches TRBJ2-7 better. From germline, CDR1 is LGHNA and CDR2 YSLEER. There are 16 residues in the CDR3. CDR3 region: CASSQDPSGIVYEQYF. The CDR3 coding sequence is TGCGCCAGCAGCCAAGACCCTAGCGGGATTGTCTACGAGCAGTACTTC.

The V gene is TRBV5-1, the J gene TRBJ2-2, with TRBD1 matching over 12 bases. The CDR3 is 16 amino acids. From germline, CDR1 is SGHRS and CDR2 YFSETQ. V was clipped by 4 bases and J by 5 bases; unmatched bases: 6. CDR3 amino acids: CASSNPGQGATGELFF. Here the CDR3 DNA reads TGCGCCAGCAGCAATCCGGGACAGGGGGCTACCGGGGAGCTGTTTTTT.

This chain uses TRBV7-8 with TRBJ1-1, with 8 bases that match TRBD1. CDR3 length: 14 amino acids. Germline-derived CDR1 and CDR2 are SGHVS and FQNEAQ. The V segment lost 7 bases and the J segment 4 bases; nucleotides outside the gene matches: 8. The CDR3 is CASTPDRVVTEAFF. The CDR3 bases are TGTGCCAGCACCCCGGACAGGGTTGTCACTGAAGCTTTCTTT.

The genes are TRBV11-2 and TRBJ1-5, with 7 positions matching TRBD1. This CDR3 has 15 residues. V shed 1 base and J 3 bases; nucleotides not matched to a gene: 3. Germline CDR1 SGHAT, CDR2 FQNNGV. For the CDR3, the DNA is TGTGCCAGCAGCTTAGCGGGACAGCCCAATCAGCCCCAGCATTTT. Encoded protein: CASSLAGQPNQPQHF.

The chain joins TRBV19 to TRBJ2-7; TRBD1 matches at 9 bases. J was trimmed by 2 bases and V by 6 bases; bases with no gene match: 2. Germline V CDR1 and CDR2: LNHDA, SQIVND (reference sequence). CDR3 length equals 13 residues. This CDR3 is CASSRDRAYEQYF. The CDR3, as DNA: TGTGCCAGTAGCCGGGACAGGGCCTACGAGCAGTACTTC.

The chain joins TRBV7-2 to TRBJ2-5, with TRBD1 matching 7 bases. V shed 6 bases, J shed 5 bases, and the junction held 12 bases outside the gene matches. This CDR3 region has 15 residues. CDR1 and CDR2 from the germline V gene are SGHTA and FQGNSA. The CDR3, as DNA: TGTGCCAGCAGACCGACCACAGGGGTTAGGGAGACCCAGTACTTC. It encodes CASRPTTGVRETQYF.

The chain recombines TRBV18 with TRBJ2-3; 8 bases map to TRBD2. With V trimmed by 2 bases and J by 1 base, 5 bases remained unmatched. Per germline, CDR1 KGHSH and CDR2 LQKENI. The CDR3 length is 16 residues. The CDR3 sequence: CASSPIETSGTDTQYF. CDR3 nucleotide sequence: TGTGCCAGCTCACCAATTGAGACTAGCGGCACAGATACGCAGTATTTT. Complete variable domain (other parts from reference TRBV18 and TRBJ2-3): NAGVMQNPRHLVRRRGQEARLRCSPMKGHSHVYWYRQLPEEGLKFMVYLQKENIIDESGMPKERFSAEFPKEGPSILRIQQVVRGDSAAYFCASSPIETSGTDTQYFGPGTRLTVL.

The V gene is TRBV9, the J gene TRBJ2-1; 12 bases are shared with TRBD2. V trimming: 0 bases; J trimming: 3 bases; junction bases outside the gene matches: 7. The germline CDR1 and CDR2 sequences are SGDLS and YYNGEE. This CDR3 contains 18 residues. The CDR3 DNA follows: TGTGCCAGCAGCGTAGGCCCATCGACTAGCGGGAGCTACAATGAGCAGTTCTTC. Protein: CASSVGPSTSGSYNEQFF.

V and J are TRBV30 and TRBJ2-6; no firm D call. V was pared by 0 bases and J by 2 bases, with 8 bases between. This CDR3 has 15 residues. The germline gives CDR1 GTSNPN, CDR2 SVGIG (reference sequence). The CDR3 nucleotides read TGTGCCTGGAGTGTACGAGGAACTGGGGCCAACGTCCTGACTTTC. Translation gives CAWSVRGTGANVLTF.

The chain recombines TRBV27 with TRBJ2-7; TRBD2 matches 9 bases. CDR1 and CDR2 from the germline V gene are MNHEY and SMNVEV (reference sequence). Germline trimming cut 9 bases from V and 1 base from J; bases unmatched to any gene: 10. The CDR3 is 15 residues long. CDR3 loop: CASQLGAGGSYEQYF. DNA of the CDR3: TGTGCCAGTCAACTTGGGGCGGGAGGGTCCTACGAGCAGTACTTC.

This clone was found a few times. The rearrangement links TRBV2 to TRBJ1-2; 7 bases are a match to TRBD1. Germline values: CDR1 SNHLY, CDR2 FYNNEI. Germline trimming cut 6 bases from V and 8 bases from J; bases unmatched to any gene: 3. There are 11 residues in the CDR3. The CDR3 sequence is CASRQGLGYTF. For the CDR3, the DNA is TGTGCCAGCAGACAGGGGTTAGGCTACACCTTC.